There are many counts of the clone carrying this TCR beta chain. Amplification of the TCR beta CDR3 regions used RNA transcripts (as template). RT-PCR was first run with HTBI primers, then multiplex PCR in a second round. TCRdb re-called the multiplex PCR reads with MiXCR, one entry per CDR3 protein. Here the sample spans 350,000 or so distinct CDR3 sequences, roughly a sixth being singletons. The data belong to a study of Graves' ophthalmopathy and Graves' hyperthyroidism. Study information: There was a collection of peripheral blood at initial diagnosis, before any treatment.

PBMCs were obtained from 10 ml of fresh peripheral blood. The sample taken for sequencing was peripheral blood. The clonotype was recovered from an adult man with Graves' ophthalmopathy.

Written as DNA, the CDR3 is TGTGCCAGCTCACCTGGACAGGGGGGCACAGATACGCAGTATTTT. Translated: CASSPGQGGTDTQYF. V and J are TRBV18 and TRBJ2-3; TRBD1 matches 10 bases. Germline V lookup: CDR1 KGHSH, CDR2 LQKENI. The CDR3 is made up of 15 amino acids. V lost 3 bases, J lost 1 base, and 1 base stayed unmatched.